This T cell receptor (beta chain) was captured in a study of technical replicates of blood from several donors. Clones were read by immunoSEQ multiplex PCR, and TCRdb kept only the in-frame ones, dropping some. This sample yields some 70,000 clones, of which roughly 92% are seen a single time; roughly 5% belongs to the top ten. The TCR sequence derives from a human donor in good health. Some clones in this sample may be carry-over from other donors' samples. The sample taken for sequencing was PBMCs.

The CDR3 region is CASSLMGLAPLETQYF. Written as DNA, the CDR3 is TGTGCCAGCAGCTTAATGGGACTAGCTCCTCTCGAGACCCAGTACTTC. The chain recombines TRBV7-3 with TRBJ2-5; the match to TRBD2 covers 9 bases. Germline V gene data show CDR1 as SGHTA and CDR2 as FQGTGA. The CDR3 is 16 residues long. After removal of 1 base from V and 5 bases from J, the junction contained 8 bases not matched to a gene. The full variable domain, its missing parts supplied by reference TRBV7-3 and TRBJ2-5, is GAGVSQTPSNKVTEKGKYVELRCDPISGHTALYWYRQSLGQGPEFLIYFQGTGAADDSGLPNDRFFAVRPEGSVSTLKIQRTERGDSAVYLCASSLMGLAPLETQYFGPGTRLLVL.